The present TCR beta chain was sequenced within a study of regulatory T cells in long-lasting Graves disease. Time point here: newly diagnosed GD, antithyroid drugs for less than 3 months. Making the TCR library involved RNA that had been extracted from PBMCs. Under American Thyroid Association guidelines, Graves' disease was diagnosed. This clonotype was counted ten times or more. This CDR3 contains 15 residues. Looked up from germline, CDR1 is LNHDA and CDR2 is SQIVND (reference sequence). V shed 7 bases and J shed 1 base, with 13 bases lying between them. Building the TCR beta libraries relied on iRepertoire HTBI primers, and CDR3 regions underwent Arm-PCR. Each CDR3 protein is one row after TCRdb ran MiXCR on the multiplex PCR reads. The sample carries about 540,000 distinct CDR3 sequences, roughly 14% recorded once. These same records also appear under a second study, on T cells in Graves' hyperthyroidism and ophthalmopathy. Per that paper: Those patients with uncontrolled infection, other autoimmune disease, pregnancy or lactation were excluded. The HTBI primer set served for first-round RT-PCR of the TCR CDR3. In the analysis, a 13 V-J model separated ophthalmopathy from stable hyperthyroidism.

The sequence came from a man aged 30-40 years with Graves disease. The sequenced sample was peripheral blood mononuclear cells (PBMCs), obtained at new diagnosis, from a patient treated with antithyroid drugs. The chain couples TRBV19 to TRBJ2-2; D is perhaps TRBD1 (6 bases). The CDR3 nucleotides are TGTGCCAGTATCTCAGGGGTCCAGAACACCGGGGAGCTGTTTTTT. Residues: CASISGVQNTGELFF.